This T cell receptor beta chain was sequenced for a study of control samples from healthy donors and cancer patients. Trimming stripped 6 bases from V and 1 base from J, with 9 bases between. There are 13 residues in the CDR3. Germline values: CDR1 MRHNA, CDR2 SNTAGT. Assay used: immunoSEQ multiplex PCR; TCRdb lists only in-frame clones, some missing. The sample contains 63,000 or so clones, 89% of which appear only once. This clonotype was sampled from a man aged 55 to 69 with colorectal cancer. This sequence joins TRBV6-4 and TRBJ1-1; D gene unclear. Sequencing was performed on PBMCs. The CDR3 DNA reads TGTGCCAGCAGCGTTAGGACGAACACTGAAGCTTTCTTT. This sequence encodes CASSVRTNTEAFF.